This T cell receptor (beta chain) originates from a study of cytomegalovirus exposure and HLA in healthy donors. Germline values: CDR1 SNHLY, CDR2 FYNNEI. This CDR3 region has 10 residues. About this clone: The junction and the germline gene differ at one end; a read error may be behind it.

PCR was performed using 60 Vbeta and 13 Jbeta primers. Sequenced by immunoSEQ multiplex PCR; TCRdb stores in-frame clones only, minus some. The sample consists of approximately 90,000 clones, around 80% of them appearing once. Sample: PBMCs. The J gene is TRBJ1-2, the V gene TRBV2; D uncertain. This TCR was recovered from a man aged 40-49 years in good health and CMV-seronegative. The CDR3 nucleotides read TGTGCCAGCAGTGAACAGGTATCCTACTTC. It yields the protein CASSEQVSYF.